Sequencing of this T cell receptor (beta chain) was carried out in a study of cytomegalovirus exposure and HLA in healthy donors. In the PCR, 60 Vbeta and 13 Jbeta primers were used. The assay was immunoSEQ multiplex PCR, and TCRdb's table has in-frame clones only and misses some. The data show roughly 140,000 clones, roughly 80% seen once. The V and J ends lost 5 bases and 8 bases, in that order; junction bases with no gene match: 6. Germline V gives CDR1 SGHVS, CDR2 FQNEAQ. CDR3 length: 13 amino acids. Study-wide results and caveats: Highly shared sequence variants in one cluster were likely a sequencing artifact. Per a prior analysis, the majority of TCR beta V segments were productive roughly 87% or roughly 30% of the time. The authors listed approximately 150 TCR beta chains as cytomegalovirus-associated.

About this clone itself: Its antigen is still unknown.

This sequence joins TRBV7-8 and TRBJ1-2, with 9 bases identical to TRBD1. The sequencing input was PBMCs. The source is a woman in her thirties or forties in good health and CMV-seropositive. CDR3 region: CASSPQGAWGYTF. The CDR3 nucleotides read TGTGCCAGCAGCCCACAGGGGGCTTGGGGCTACACCTTC.